A single sample gave rise to the 19 T cell receptor beta chains below, sequenced in a study of cytomegalovirus exposure and HLA in healthy donors (TCRdb year 2017). The method was the immunoSEQ multiplex PCR assay. A mixture of 60 forward primers for TCR Vbeta segments and 13 reverse primers for TCR Jbeta segments was used in the multiplex PCR. TCRdb re-hosts the immuneACCESS table, in-frame sequences only. Its copies lack some clones; in the studies checked, an unresolved V gene accounts for under half of them, and the cause for the rest is not known. The sample's table covers 150,000 to 200,000 clones. Approximately 0.74% of the sample goes to the ten largest clones. Sample: PBMCs. Receptor source: a boy aged 5 to 17 in good health and CMV-seronegative.

The CDR3: CASSESDLNTIYF. The CDR3 coding sequence is TGTGCCAGCAGTGAATCAGATTTAAACACCATATATTTT. V gene TRBV6-1 combines with J gene TRBJ1-3; D unresolved. Trimming took 2 bases from V and 6 from J, leaving 8 bases between them. Germline assignment: CDR1 MNHNS and CDR2 SASEGT. This CDR3 spans 13 amino acids.

The V and J genes are TRBV19 and TRBJ2-1; 9 bases match TRBD2. The J segment lost 4 bases and the V segment lost 4 bases, leaving 2 bases of the junction unmatched. This CDR3 spans 14 amino acids. Germline CDR1 reads LNHDA; CDR2 reads SQIVND (reference sequence). The CDR3 loop reads CASSSGGAYNEQFF. Written as DNA, the CDR3 is TGTGCCAGTAGTAGCGGGGGGGCTTACAATGAGCAGTTCTTC.

The chain joins TRBV2 to TRBJ2-7; TRBD2 matches at 10 bases. The CDR3 is 15 residues long. With 10 bases clipped from V and 3 bases from J, the junction kept 12 bases outside the gene matches. Per germline, CDR1 SNHLY and CDR2 FYNNEI. CDR3 residues: CATKKGTSGDYEQYF. In DNA form, the CDR3 reads TGTGCCACCAAGAAGGGCACTAGCGGGGACTACGAGCAGTACTTC.

The chain is built from TRBV7-3 and TRBJ1-1, with D perhaps TRBD1 (6 bases). The CDR3 runs to 15 residues. Germline V gene data show CDR1 as SGHTA and CDR2 as FQGTGA. Trimming took 5 bases from V and 3 from J, leaving 16 bases between them. CDR3 nucleotides: TGTGCCAGCAGCCCGTGGGGTCCAGGGGACACTGAAGCTTTCTTT. Translation gives CASSPWGPGDTEAFF.

The chain employs TRBV10-3 and TRBJ2-3, with D possibly being TRBD1 (6 bases). The CDR3 sequence is 14 residues long. V was cut by 0 bases and J by 6 bases, with 10 bases left in between. Germline CDR1 reads ENHRY; CDR2 reads SYGVKD. CDR3 nucleotide sequence: TGTGCCATCAGTGAGTCGAAGGGGGTCGATACGCAGTATTTT. This codes for CAISESKGVDTQYF.

The chain joins TRBV7-3 to TRBJ2-2, with D possibly being TRBD2 (7 bases). The CDR3 consists of 15 residues. V lost 2 bases, J lost 6 bases, and 13 bases lay in between. Germline lookup yields CDR1 SGHTA and CDR2 FQGTGA. CDR3: CASSLYPGGPGELFF. The DNA of the CDR3 is TGTGCCAGCAGCTTATATCCGGGGGGCCCCGGGGAGCTGTTTTTT.

The chain has TRBV16 and TRBJ1-5, with unresolved D. The germline gives CDR1 KGHSY, CDR2 FQNENV. The CDR3 covers 11 residues. Trimming removed 5 bases from V and 5 bases from J, with 4 bases in between. The CDR3 DNA follows: TGTGCCAGCAGCTCGTATCAGCCCCAGCATTTT. Translation: CASSSYQPQHF.

The V gene is TRBV7-3, the J gene TRBJ2-3; 11 positions match TRBD2. Germline loops: CDR1 SGHTA, CDR2 FQGTGA. With 6 bases clipped from V and 3 bases from J, the junction kept 2 bases outside the gene matches. The CDR3 is 14 residues long. The CDR3 DNA reads TGTGCCAGCAGTCGGACTAGCGGGACAGATACGCAGTATTTT. Protein product: CASSRTSGTDTQYF.

This sequence joins TRBV2 and TRBJ1-1; D is perhaps TRBD1 (6 bases). This CDR3 comprises 12 residues. The V end was cut by 6 bases, the J end by 8 bases, with 13 bases between. Germline lookup yields CDR1 SNHLY and CDR2 FYNNEI. The CDR3 DNA sequence: TGTGCCAGCAGACGACAGGCAGAAGAAGCTTTCTTT. Protein product: CASRRQAEEAFF.

This chain links TRBV7-2 with TRBJ2-2; weak D call: TRBD2 (5 bases). CDR1 is SGHTA, CDR2 FQGNSA, per germline. V was pared by 5 bases and J by 8 bases, with 24 bases between. This CDR3 has 17 amino acids. The CDR3 here is CASSVSRTGSVRGELFF. CDR3 nucleotides: TGTGCCAGCAGCGTGTCTAGAACGGGGTCCGTAAGGGGGGAGCTGTTTTTT. The full variable domain, completed using reference TRBV7-2 and TRBJ2-2, is GAGVSQSPSNKVTEKGKDVELRCDPISGHTALYWYRQSLGQGLEFLIYFQGNSAPDKSGLPSDRFSAERTGGSVSTLTIQRTQQEDSAVYLCASSVSRTGSVRGELFFGEGSRLTVL.

This chain connects TRBV5-4 to TRBJ1-1, with D hard to call. The CDR3 is made up of 15 amino acids. CDR1 and CDR2 (germline): SGHNT, YYREEE (reference sequence). Trimming removed 0 bases at V and 0 bases at J, with 9 bases between. The CDR3: CASSLDRKMNTEAFF. The CDR3 DNA is TGTGCCAGCAGCTTGGACAGAAAGATGAACACTGAAGCTTTCTTT.

This chain links TRBV19 with TRBJ2-5; 8 bases agree with TRBD1. The V gene end was trimmed by 6 bases and the J gene end by 4 bases; junction bases not matched to a gene: 4. The CDR3 contains 13 residues. Germline V gene lookup returns CDR1 LNHDA and CDR2 SQIVND (reference sequence). CDR3: CASSFQGAETQYF. The CDR3 DNA reads TGTGCCAGTAGCTTTCAGGGGGCAGAGACCCAGTACTTC. Combining the CDR3 with reference TRBV19 and TRBJ2-5 gives the whole variable domain DGGITQSPKYLFRKEGQNVTLSCEQNLNHDAMYWYRQDPGQGLRLIYYSQIVNDFQKGDIAEGYSVSREKKESFPLTVTSAQKNPTAFYLCASSFQGAETQYFGPGTRLLVL.

On this clone: Its ends do not fully match the called genes, so a read error is possible. The chain combines TRBV7-7 with TRBJ2-1; tentatively, D is TRBD2 (6 bases). Per germline, CDR1 SSHAT and CDR2 FNYEAQ (reference sequence). This CDR3 comprises 14 residues. The CDR3 protein is CASSSTSGGSEQFF. The CDR3 bases are TGTGCTAGCAGCTCCACCTCTGGGGGGAGCGAGCAGTTCTTC. The full variable domain, its missing parts supplied by reference TRBV7-7 and TRBJ2-1, is GAGVSQSPRYKVTKRGQDVTLRCDPISSHATLYWYQQALGQGPEFLTYFNYEAQPDKSGLPSDRFSAERPEGSISTLTIQRTEQRDSAMYRCASSSTSGGSEQFFGPGTRLTVL.

This rearrangement joins TRBV2 to TRBJ2-5; tentatively, D is TRBD2 (5 bases). CDR1 and CDR2 from the germline V gene are SNHLY and FYNNEI. The CDR3 sequence is 12 residues long. Trimming stripped 3 bases from V and 5 bases from J, with 7 bases between. Here the CDR3 DNA reads TGTGCCAGCAGTGACACGGGGGAGACCCAGTACTTC. Protein: CASSDTGETQYF.

This rearrangement joins TRBV5-4 to TRBJ1-1; 11 bases match TRBD1. CDR1 and CDR2 (germline): SGHNT, YYREEE (reference sequence). Germline trimming cut 4 bases from V and 3 bases from J; bases unmatched to any gene: 8. The CDR3 covers 16 residues. DNA of the CDR3: TGTGCCAGCAGCCCAGGGACAGGGGGTAGAGACACTGAAGCTTTCTTT. Translated, it gives CASSPGTGGRDTEAFF.

J is TRBJ2-2 and V is TRBV2; 15 positions match TRBD2. This CDR3 is built from 19 residues. Trimming took 7 bases from V and 4 from J; bases not matched to a gene: 13. Germline values: CDR1 SNHLY, CDR2 FYNNEI. The CDR3 protein is CASNPIRTSGGASTGELFF. CDR3 DNA: TGTGCCAGCAATCCTATCAGGACTAGCGGGGGGGCAAGCACCGGGGAGCTGTTTTTT.

The V call is TRBV7-9, the J call TRBJ2-7, with 11 bases matching TRBD1. The ends lost 5 bases at V and 3 bases at J; junction bases unmatched: 6. Germline V CDR1 and CDR2: SEHNR, FQNEAQ (reference sequence). The CDR3 consists of 15 residues. This CDR3 is CASSQTGTGGYEQYF. The CDR3 DNA sequence: TGTGCCAGCAGCCAAACCGGGACAGGGGGCTACGAGCAGTACTTC.

The chain combines TRBV6-5 with TRBJ2-7; D remains unclear. The CDR3 loop spans 14 amino acids. Germline V gene sequence: CDR1 MNHEY, CDR2 SVGAGI. Trimming cost V 6 bases and J 3 bases, with 15 bases left between them. The CDR3 is CASSQLGPNYEQYF. The CDR3 nucleotides read TGTGCCAGCAGCCAACTGGGCCCCAACTACGAGCAGTACTTC.

The chain couples TRBV5-1 to TRBJ2-3; 9 bases line up with TRBD2. Trimming removed 4 bases from V and 2 bases from J; junction bases left unmatched: 11. The germline V gene encodes CDR1 SGHRS and CDR2 YFSETQ. The CDR3 runs 17 residues. The CDR3 DNA follows: TGCGCCAGCAGCCGCTTTTGGAGCGGGGGGAACACAGATACGCAGTATTTT. Translation gives CASSRFWSGGNTDTQYF.